This T cell receptor beta chain was identified during a study of cytomegalovirus exposure and HLA in healthy donors. Points from the study as a whole: Presence/absence analyses assumed roughly uniform sequencing depth across donors.

Details on this clone: Its antigen is as yet unknown.

V dropped 0 bases and J dropped 2 bases, with 15 bases sitting between them. Germline V lookup: CDR1 SGHDT, CDR2 YYEEEE. The CDR3 is 17 amino acids. The study ran its PCR with 60 Vbeta and 13 Jbeta primers. TCRdb's table, derived via immunoSEQ multiplex PCR, lists solely in-frame clones and lacks some. This sample has around 190,000 clones, with 70% to 80% found just once. The V and J genes are TRBV5-6 and TRBJ1-5, with D perhaps matching TRBD1 (5 bases). The material sequenced was PBMCs. This receptor was obtained from a woman in her fifties or sixties in good health and CMV-seronegative. CDR3 nucleotides: TGTGCCAGCAGCTTGGGGGGTCCAGGGTTGGGCAATCAGCCCCAGCATTTT. Amino acid sequence: CASSLGGPGLGNQPQHF.